These 8 T cell receptor beta chains were sequenced from one sample in a study of blood T cell repertoires in COVID-19. Assay used: immunoSEQ multiplex PCR; TCRdb lists only in-frame clones, some missing. This table holds tens of thousands of clones, approximately 85% found once. The sequencing sample was made of peripheral blood. Source of these receptors: a human donor in a cohort sampled during active COVID-19.

The gene calls are TRBV5-1 and TRBJ2-5, with TRBD1 matching over 7 bases. The CDR3 extends over 14 amino acids. The germline V gene has CDR1 SGHRS and CDR2 YFSETQ. Unmatched junction bases numbered 4, after V lost 0 bases and J lost 5 bases. The CDR3 region has the DNA TGCGCCAGCAGCTTGGATTACAGGGGCGAGACCCAGTACTTC. It is translated as CASSLDYRGETQYF.

The chain links TRBV24-1 to TRBJ2-3; TRBD1 agrees at 9 bases. Looked up from germline, CDR1 is KGHDR and CDR2 is SFDVKD. The length of the CDR3 is 16 residues. Losses at the gene ends were 4 bases for V and 1 base for J; bases not matched to a gene: 5. DNA for the CDR3: TGTGCCACCAGTGACCTGGGACAGGGCGGCACAGATACGCAGTATTTT. Residues: CATSDLGQGGTDTQYF.

Concerning this clone itself: Additional DNA sequences in this sample encode the identical CDR3. The chain joins TRBV7-2 to TRBJ1-1; D unresolved. V was trimmed by 6 bases and J by 3 bases, leaving 5 bases between them. The CDR3 runs 11 residues. Germline V gene lookup returns CDR1 SGHTA and CDR2 FQGNSA. The CDR3 DNA sequence: TGTGCCAGCAGTCCTTACACTGAAGCTTTCTTT. Translated: CASSPYTEAFF.

Worth noting for this clone: The junction differs from germline at one of its ends, possibly a read error. CDR3 sequence: CASSQDIAGLYNERFF. The DNA of the CDR3 is TGTGCCAGCAGCCAAGATATAGCGGGACTTTACAATGAGCGGTTCTTC. The rearrangement joins TRBV3-1 (or the pseudogene TRBV3-2) to TRBJ2-1, with 8 bases aligning to TRBD2. The CDR3 contains 16 residues. Germline V lookup: CDR1 LGHDT, CDR2 YNNKEL (reference sequence).

The chain carries TRBV12-5 and TRBJ1-4; TRBD1 agrees at 8 bases. V trimming: 1 base; J trimming: 8 bases; junction bases outside the gene matches: 9. Germline values: CDR1 LGHNT, CDR2 FRNRAP. The CDR3 sequence is 16 residues long. The CDR3 sequence: CASGLARGRSEEKLFF. The CDR3, as DNA: TGTGCTAGTGGTTTGGCCAGGGGGCGCTCGGAGGAAAAACTGTTTTTT.

The chain combines TRBV5-1 with TRBJ2-6; D remains ambiguous. V lost 0 bases to trimming and J lost 0 bases, with 7 bases between them. Germline V CDR1 and CDR2: SGHRS, YFSETQ. The CDR3 loop spans 16 amino acids. The CDR3 is CASSLEPHSGANVLTF. CDR3 sequence (DNA): TGCGCCAGCAGCTTGGAGCCCCACTCTGGGGCCAACGTCCTGACTTTC.

The chain joins TRBV10-3 to TRBJ2-2; no definite D call. The CDR3 has 11 residues. V lost 6 bases to trimming and J lost 5 bases, with 4 bases between them. Germline-derived CDR1 and CDR2 are ENHRY and SYGVKD. The DNA of the CDR3 is TGTGCCATCAGGCGAACCGGGGAGCTGTTTTTT. This encodes CAIRRTGELFF.

J is TRBJ1-5 and V is TRBV5-6, with D hard to call. This CDR3 is built from 15 residues. Trimming removed 4 bases at V and 3 bases at J, with 14 bases between. Germline CDR1 SGHDT, CDR2 YYEEEE. CDR3 in DNA: TGTGCCAGCAGCCTGGCTCGGGGATTCAATCAGCCCCAGCATTTT. Its protein product is CASSLARGFNQPQHF.